This TCR beta chain emerged from a study of cytomegalovirus exposure and HLA in healthy donors. Remarks on this clone: Its antigen remains unidentified.

Germline V lookup: CDR1 LGHNA, CDR2 YSLEER. Deletions cut 0 bases from V and 2 bases from J, with 12 bases between. CDR3 length: 16 amino acids. General study findings and limits: An analysis that was carried out later associated 16,000 or so TCR beta sequences with HLA alleles at 0.05 false discovery rate. The authors enumerated over 150 TCR beta chains as linked to cytomegalovirus. Common viral pathogens seemed to be connected with several of the most significant clusters, according to a later analysis.

With 60 Vbeta and 13 Jbeta primers, the PCR was carried out. Clones were sequenced by immunoSEQ multiplex PCR, and TCRdb holds only the in-frame ones, with some missing. The sample holds roughly 170,000 clones; approximately 80% are singletons and the top ten take less than 0.9%. The source material was PBMCs. The chain employs TRBV4-3 and TRBJ2-3; no definite D call. The clonotype originates from a female donor in good health and CMV-seronegative. The CDR3 is CASSQEPVSNTDTQYF. The CDR3 bases are TGCGCCAGCAGCCAAGAACCGGTATCGAACACAGATACGCAGTATTTT.